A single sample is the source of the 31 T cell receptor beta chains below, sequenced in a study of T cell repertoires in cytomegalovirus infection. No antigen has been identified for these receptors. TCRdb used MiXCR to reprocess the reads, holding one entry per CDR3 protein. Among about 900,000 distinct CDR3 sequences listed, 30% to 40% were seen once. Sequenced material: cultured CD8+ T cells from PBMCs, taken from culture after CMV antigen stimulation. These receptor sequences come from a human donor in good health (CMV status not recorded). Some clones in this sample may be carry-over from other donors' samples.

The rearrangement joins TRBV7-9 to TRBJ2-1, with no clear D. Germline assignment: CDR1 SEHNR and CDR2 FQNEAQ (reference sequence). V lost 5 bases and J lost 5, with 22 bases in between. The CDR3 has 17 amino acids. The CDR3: CASSPQDRLLTDNEQFF. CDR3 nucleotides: TGTGCCAGCAGCCCACAAGATCGACTTCTAACGGACAATGAGCAGTTCTTC.

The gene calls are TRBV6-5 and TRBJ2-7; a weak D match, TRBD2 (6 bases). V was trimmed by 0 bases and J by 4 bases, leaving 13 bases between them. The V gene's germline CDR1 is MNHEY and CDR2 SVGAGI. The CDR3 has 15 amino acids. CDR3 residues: CASSYSGGPEYEQYV. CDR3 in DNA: TGTGCCAGCAGTTACTCGGGGGGTCCTGAATACGAGCAGTACGTC.

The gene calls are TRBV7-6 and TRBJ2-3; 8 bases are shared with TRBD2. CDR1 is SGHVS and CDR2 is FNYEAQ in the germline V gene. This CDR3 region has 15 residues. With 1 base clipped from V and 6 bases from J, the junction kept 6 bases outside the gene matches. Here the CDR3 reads CASSLERGGFDTQYF. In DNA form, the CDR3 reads TGTGCCAGCAGCTTAGAACGGGGGGGCTTTGATACGCAGTATTTT.

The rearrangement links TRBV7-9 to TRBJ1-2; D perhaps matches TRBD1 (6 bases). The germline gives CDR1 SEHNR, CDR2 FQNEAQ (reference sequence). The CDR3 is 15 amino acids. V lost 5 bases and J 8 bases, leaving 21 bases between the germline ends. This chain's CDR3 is CASSPGRGEIGGYTF. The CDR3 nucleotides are TGTGCCAGCAGCCCCGGAAGGGGGGAAATCGGAGGCTACACCTTC.

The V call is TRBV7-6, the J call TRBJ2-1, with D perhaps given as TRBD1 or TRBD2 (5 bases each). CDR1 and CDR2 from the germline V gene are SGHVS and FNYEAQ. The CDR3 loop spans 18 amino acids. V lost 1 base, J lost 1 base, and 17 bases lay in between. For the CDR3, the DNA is TGTGCCAGCAGCTTAGATCACGAGAGGGGCCTATCCTACAATGAGCAGTTCTTC. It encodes CASSLDHERGLSYNEQFF.

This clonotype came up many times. This chain's CDR3 is CASSLIGNPRQNTEAFF. CDR3 sequence (DNA): TGTGCCAGCAGCTTAATCGGGAATCCTAGACAGAACACTGAAGCTTTCTTT. J is TRBJ1-1 and V is TRBV7-9; no firm D call. CDR3 size: 17 residues. Trimming stripped 2 bases from V and 1 base from J, with 17 bases between. Germline assignment: CDR1 SEHNR and CDR2 FQNEAQ (reference sequence).

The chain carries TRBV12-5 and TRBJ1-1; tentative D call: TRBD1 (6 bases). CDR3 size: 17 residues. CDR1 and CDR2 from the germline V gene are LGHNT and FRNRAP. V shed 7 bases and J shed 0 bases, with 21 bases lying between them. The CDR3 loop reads CASAWGTEGDLNTEAFF. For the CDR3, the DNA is TGTGCTAGTGCCTGGGGGACGGAGGGGGACCTGAACACTGAAGCTTTCTTT.

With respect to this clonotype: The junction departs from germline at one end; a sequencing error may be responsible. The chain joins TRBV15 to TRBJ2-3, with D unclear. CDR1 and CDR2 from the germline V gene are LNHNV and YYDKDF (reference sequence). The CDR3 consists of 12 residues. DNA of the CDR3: TGTGTCACCAGCAGAGAAGGGGATACGCAGTATTTT. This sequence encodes CVTSREGDTQYF.

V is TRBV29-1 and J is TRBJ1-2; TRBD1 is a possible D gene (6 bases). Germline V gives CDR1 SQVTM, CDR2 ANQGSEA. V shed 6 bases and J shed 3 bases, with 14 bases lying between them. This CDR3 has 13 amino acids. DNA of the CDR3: TGCAGCGTCTGGTCGTCAGGGGACTATGGCTACACCTTC. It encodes CSVWSSGDYGYTF.

In DNA, the CDR3 is TGTGCCACCAGTGACTCTTCCCCAGAACAGCCCCAGCATTTT. It yields the protein CATSDSSPEQPQHF. V usage is TRBV24-1 and J usage is TRBJ1-5, with D unresolved. V was clipped by 4 bases and J by 7 bases, with 13 bases between them. This CDR3 is 14 amino acids long. Germline CDR1 KGHDR, CDR2 SFDVKD.

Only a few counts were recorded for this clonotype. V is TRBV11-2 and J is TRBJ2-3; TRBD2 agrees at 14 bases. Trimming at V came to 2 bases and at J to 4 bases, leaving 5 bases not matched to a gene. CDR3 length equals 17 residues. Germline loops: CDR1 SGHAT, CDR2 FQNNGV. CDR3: CASSLWTSGGRSDTQYF. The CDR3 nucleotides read TGTGCCAGCAGCTTATGGACTAGCGGGGGGCGGTCAGATACGCAGTATTTT.

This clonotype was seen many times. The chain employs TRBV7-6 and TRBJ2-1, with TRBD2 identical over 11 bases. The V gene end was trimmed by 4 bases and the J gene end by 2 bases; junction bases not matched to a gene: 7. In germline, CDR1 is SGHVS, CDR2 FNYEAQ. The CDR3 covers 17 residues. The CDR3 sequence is CASSSGLAVQPYNEQFF. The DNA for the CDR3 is TGTGCCAGCAGCTCGGGACTAGCGGTCCAACCCTACAATGAGCAGTTCTTC.

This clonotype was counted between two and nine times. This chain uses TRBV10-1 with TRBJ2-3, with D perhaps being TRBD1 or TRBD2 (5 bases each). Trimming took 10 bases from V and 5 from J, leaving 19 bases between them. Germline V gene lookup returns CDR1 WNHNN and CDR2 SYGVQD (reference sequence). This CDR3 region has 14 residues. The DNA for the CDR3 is TGCGCCACCTCCCTGGACGGGGCGGAAGATACGCAGTATTTT. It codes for CATSLDGAEDTQYF.

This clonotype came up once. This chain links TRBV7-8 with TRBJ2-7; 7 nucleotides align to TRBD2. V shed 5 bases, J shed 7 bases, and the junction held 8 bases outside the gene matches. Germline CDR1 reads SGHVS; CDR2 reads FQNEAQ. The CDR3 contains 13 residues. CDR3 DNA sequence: TGTGCCAGCAGCGTGGGGAGGGGCGGGGAGCAGTACTTC. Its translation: CASSVGRGGEQYF.

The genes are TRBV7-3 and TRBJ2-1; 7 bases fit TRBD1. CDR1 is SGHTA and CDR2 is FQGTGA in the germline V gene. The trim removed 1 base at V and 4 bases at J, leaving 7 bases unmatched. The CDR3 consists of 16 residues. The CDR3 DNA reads TGTGCCAGCAGCTTAAGTCCCGGGACAGAATACAATGAGCAGTTCTTC. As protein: CASSLSPGTEYNEQFF.

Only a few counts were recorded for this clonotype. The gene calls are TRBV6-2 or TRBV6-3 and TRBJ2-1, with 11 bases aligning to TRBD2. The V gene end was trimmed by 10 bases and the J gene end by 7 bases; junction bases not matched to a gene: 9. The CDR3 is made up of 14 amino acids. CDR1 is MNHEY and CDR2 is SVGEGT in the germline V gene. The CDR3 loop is CATSLAGGPNEQFF. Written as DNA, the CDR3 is TGTGCCACGTCCTTAGCGGGGGGGCCAAATGAGCAGTTCTTC.

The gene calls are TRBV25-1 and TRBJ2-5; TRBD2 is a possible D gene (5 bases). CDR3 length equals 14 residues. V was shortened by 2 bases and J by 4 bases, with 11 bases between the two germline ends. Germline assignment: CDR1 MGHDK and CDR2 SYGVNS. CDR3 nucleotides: TGTGCCAGCAGTGAACCGGGGTATGGAGAGACCCAGTACTTC. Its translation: CASSEPGYGETQYF.

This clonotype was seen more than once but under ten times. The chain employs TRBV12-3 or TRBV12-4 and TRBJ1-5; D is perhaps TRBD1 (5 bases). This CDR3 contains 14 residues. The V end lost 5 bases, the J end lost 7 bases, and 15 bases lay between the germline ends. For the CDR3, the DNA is TGTGCCAGCAGTGGAGGGGAGTTAGGGCAGCCCCAGCATTTT. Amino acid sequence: CASSGGELGQPQHF.

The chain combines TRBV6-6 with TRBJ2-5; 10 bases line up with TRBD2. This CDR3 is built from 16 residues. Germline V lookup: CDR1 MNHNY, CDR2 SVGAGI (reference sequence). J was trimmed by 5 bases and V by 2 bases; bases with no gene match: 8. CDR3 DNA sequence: TGTGCCAGCAGTTACGGTTCTAGCGGGGGAGGGGAGACCCAGTACTTC. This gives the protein CASSYGSSGGGETQYF.

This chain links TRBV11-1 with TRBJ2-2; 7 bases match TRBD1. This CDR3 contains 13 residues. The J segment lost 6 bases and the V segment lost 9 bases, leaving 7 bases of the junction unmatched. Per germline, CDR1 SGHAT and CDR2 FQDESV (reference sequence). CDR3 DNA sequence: TGTGCCAGTCACGACAGGGTATCCGGGGAGCTGTTTTTT. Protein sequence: CASHDRVSGELFF. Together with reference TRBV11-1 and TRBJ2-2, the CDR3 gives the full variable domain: EAEVAQSPRYKITEKSQAVAFWCDPISGHATLYWYRQILGQGPELLVQFQDESVVDDSQLPKDRFSAERLKGVDSTLKIQPAELGDSAMYLCASHDRVSGELFFGEGSRLTVL.

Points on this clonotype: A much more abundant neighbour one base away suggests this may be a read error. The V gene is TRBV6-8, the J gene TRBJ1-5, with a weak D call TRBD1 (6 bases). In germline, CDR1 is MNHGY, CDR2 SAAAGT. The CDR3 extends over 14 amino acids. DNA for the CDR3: TGTGCCAGCAGTACCCAGGGGCAGAATCGGCCCCAGCATTTT. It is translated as CASSTQGQNRPQHF.

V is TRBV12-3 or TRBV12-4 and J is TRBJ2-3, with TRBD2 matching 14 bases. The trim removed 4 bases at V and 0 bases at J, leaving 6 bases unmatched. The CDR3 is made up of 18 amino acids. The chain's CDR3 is CASSSGLAGALSTDTQYF. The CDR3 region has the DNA TGTGCCAGCAGTTCGGGACTAGCGGGGGCCCTAAGCACAGATACGCAGTATTTT.

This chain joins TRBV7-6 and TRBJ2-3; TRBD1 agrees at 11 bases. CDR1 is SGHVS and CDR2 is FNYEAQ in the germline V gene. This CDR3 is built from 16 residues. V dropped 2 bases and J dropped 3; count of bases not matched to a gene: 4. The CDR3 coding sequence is TGTGCCAGCAGCTTATTCCGGGACAGGGGGACAGATACGCAGTATTTT. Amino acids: CASSLFRDRGTDTQYF.

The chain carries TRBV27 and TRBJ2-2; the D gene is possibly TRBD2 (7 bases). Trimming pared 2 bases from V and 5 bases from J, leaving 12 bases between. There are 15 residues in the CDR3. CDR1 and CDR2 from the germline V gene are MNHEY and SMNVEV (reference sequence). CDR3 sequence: CASSLLGGGTGELFF. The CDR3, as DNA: TGTGCCAGCAGTTTACTAGGGGGAGGGACCGGGGAGCTGTTTTTT.

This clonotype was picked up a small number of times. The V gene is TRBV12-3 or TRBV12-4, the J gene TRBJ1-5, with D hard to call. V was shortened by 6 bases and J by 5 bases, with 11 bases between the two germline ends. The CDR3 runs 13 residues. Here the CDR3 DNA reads TGTGCCAGCAGCCTGGGAGTTTATCAGCCCCAGCATTTT. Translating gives CASSLGVYQPQHF.

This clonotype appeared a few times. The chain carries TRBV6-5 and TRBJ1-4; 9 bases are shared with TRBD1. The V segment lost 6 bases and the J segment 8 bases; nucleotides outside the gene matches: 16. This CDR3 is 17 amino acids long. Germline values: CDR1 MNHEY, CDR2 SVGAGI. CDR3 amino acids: CASSRGVPGQGSEKLFF. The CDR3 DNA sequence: TGTGCCAGCAGCCGCGGCGTTCCGGGACAGGGTAGCGAAAAACTGTTTTTT.

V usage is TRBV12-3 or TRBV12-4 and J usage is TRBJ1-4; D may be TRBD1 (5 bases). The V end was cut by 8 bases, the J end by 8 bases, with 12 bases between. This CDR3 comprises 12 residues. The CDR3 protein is CASRAGREKLFF. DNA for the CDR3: TGTGCCAGCCGGGCAGGGCGGGAAAAACTGTTTTTT.

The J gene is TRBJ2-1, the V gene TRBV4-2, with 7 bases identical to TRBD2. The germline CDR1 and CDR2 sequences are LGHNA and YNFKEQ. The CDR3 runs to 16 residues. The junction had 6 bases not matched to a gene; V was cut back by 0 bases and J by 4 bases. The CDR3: CASSQDLSAGYNEQFF. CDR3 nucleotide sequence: TGTGCCAGCAGCCAAGATCTGTCAGCGGGGTACAATGAGCAGTTCTTC.

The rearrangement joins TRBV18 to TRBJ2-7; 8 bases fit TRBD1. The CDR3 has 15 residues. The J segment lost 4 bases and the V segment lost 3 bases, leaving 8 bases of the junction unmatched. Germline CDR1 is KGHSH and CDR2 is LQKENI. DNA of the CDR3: TGTGCCAGCTCACCTAGGACAGGGAAAGTTTACGAGCAGTACTTC. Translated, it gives CASSPRTGKVYEQYF.

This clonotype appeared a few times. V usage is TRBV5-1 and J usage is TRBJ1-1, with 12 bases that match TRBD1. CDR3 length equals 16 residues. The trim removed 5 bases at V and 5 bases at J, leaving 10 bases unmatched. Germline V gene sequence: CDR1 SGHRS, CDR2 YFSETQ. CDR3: CASSPGTGGARTEAFF. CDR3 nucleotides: TGCGCCAGCAGTCCCGGGACAGGGGGCGCGAGAACTGAAGCTTTCTTT. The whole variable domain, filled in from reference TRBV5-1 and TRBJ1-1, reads KAGVTQTPRYLIKTRGQQVTLSCSPISGHRSVSWYQQTPGQGLQFLFEYFSETQRNKGNFPGRFSGRQFSNSRSEMNVSTLELGDSALYLCASSPGTGGARTEAFFGQGTRLTVV.

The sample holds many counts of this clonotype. The CDR3 region has the DNA TGTGCCAGCAGTCCAGAGTCAAACTATGGCTACACCTTC. Its protein is CASSPESNYGYTF. The rearrangement joins TRBV7-2 to TRBJ1-2; D not certain. The CDR3 runs to 13 residues. Trimming took off 6 bases at V and 2 bases at J, with 10 bases between the two ends. Germline-derived CDR1 and CDR2 are SGHTA and FQGNSA.